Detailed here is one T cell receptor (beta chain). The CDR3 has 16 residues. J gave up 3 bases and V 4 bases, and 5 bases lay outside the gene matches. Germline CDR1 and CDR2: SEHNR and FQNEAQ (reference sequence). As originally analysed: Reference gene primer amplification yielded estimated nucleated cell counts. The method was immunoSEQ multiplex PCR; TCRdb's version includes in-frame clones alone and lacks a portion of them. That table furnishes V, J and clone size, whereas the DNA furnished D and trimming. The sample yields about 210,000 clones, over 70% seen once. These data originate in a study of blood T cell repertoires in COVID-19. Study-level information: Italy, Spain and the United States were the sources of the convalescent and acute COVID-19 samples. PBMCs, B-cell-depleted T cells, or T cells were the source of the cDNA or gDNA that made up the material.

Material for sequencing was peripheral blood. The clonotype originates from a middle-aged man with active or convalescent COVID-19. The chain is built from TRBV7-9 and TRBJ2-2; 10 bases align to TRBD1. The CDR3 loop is CASSSPGQGHTGELFF. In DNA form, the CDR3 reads TGTGCCAGCAGCTCGCCGGGACAGGGGCACACCGGGGAGCTGTTTTTT.